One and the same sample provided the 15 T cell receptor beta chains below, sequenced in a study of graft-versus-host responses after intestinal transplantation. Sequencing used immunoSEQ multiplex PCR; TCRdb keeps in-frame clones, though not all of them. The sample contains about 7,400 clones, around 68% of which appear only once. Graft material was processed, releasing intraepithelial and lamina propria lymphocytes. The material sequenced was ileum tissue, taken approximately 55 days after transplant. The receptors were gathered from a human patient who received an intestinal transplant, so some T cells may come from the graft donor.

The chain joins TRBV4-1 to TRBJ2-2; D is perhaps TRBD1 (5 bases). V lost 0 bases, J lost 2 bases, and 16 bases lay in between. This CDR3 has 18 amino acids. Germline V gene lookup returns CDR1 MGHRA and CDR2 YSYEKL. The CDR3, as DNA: TGCGCCAGCAGCCAAGAGCCCCCGGGTTGGACAAACACCGGGGAGCTGTTTTTT. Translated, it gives CASSQEPPGWTNTGELFF.

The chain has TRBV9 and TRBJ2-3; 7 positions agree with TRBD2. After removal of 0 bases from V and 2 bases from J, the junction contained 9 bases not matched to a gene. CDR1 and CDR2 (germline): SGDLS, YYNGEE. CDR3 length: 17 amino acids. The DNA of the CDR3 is TGTGCCAGCAGCGTAGATCCCGCCGGACTAGTCACAGATACGCAGTATTTT. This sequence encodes CASSVDPAGLVTDTQYF.

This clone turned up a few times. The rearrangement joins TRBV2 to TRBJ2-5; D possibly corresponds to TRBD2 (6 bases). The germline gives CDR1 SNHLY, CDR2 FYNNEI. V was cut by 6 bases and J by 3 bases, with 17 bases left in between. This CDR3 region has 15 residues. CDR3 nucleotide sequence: TGTGCCAGCAGCGTAACATTGGAGGGCAAAGAGACCCAGTACTTC. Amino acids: CASSVTLEGKETQYF.

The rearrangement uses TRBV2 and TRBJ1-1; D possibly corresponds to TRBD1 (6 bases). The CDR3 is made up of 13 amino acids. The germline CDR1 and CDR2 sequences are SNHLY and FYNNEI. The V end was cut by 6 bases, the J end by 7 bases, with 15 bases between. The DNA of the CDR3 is TGTGCCAGCAGGGTTCCAGGGGCGAATGAAGCTTTCTTT. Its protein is CASRVPGANEAFF.

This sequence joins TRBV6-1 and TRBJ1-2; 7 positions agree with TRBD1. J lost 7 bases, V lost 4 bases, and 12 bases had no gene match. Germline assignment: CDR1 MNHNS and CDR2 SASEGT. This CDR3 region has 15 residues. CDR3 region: CASSVTPGQSIGYTF. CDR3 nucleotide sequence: TGTGCCAGCAGTGTAACTCCGGGACAGTCAATTGGCTACACCTTC.

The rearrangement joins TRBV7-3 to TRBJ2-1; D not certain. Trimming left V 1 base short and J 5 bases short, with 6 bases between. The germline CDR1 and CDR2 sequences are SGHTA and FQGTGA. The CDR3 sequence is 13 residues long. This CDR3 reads CASSLNGNNEQFF. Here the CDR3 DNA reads TGTGCCAGCAGCTTAAACGGTAACAATGAGCAGTTCTTC.

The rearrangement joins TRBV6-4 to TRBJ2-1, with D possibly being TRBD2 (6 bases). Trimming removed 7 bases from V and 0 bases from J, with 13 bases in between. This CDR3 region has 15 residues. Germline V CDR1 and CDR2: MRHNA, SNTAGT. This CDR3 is CASIRRGLSYNEQFF. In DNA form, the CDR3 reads TGTGCCAGCATCCGAAGGGGACTCTCCTACAATGAGCAGTTCTTC.

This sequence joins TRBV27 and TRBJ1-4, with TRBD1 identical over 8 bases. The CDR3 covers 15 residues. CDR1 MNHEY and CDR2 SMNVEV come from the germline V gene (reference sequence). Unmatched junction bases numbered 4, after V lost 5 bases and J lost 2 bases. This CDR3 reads CASSATGGTNEKLFF. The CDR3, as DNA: TGTGCCAGCAGTGCCACAGGGGGGACTAATGAAAAACTGTTTTTT. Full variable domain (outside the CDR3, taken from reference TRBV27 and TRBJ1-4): EAQVTQNPRYLITVTGKKLTVTCSQNMNHEYMSWYRQDPGLGLRQIYYSMNVEVTDKGDVPEGYKVSRKEKRNFPLILESPSPNQTSLYFCASSATGGTNEKLFFGSGTQLSVL.

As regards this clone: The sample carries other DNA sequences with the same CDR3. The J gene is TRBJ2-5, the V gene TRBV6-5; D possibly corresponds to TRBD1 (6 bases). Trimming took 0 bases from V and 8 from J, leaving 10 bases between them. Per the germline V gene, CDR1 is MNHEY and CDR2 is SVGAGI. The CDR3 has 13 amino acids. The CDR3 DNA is TGTGCCAGCAGTTACTCCCCAGGGGAAACCCAGTACTTC. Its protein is CASSYSPGETQYF.

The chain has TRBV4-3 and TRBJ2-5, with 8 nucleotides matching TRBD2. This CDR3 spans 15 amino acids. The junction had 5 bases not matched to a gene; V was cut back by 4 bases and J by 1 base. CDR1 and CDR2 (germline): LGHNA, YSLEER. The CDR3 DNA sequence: TGCGCCAGCAGCCCCAGCGGGGGCAGCCAAGAGACCCAGTACTTC. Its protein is CASSPSGGSQETQYF.

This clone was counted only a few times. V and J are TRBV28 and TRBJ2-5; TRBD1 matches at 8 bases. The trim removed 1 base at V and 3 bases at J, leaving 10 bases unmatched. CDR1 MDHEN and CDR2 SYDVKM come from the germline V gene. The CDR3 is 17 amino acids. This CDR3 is CASSLLVGRGPEETQYF. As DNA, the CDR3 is TGTGCCAGCAGTTTATTAGTAGGCAGGGGGCCTGAAGAGACCCAGTACTTC.

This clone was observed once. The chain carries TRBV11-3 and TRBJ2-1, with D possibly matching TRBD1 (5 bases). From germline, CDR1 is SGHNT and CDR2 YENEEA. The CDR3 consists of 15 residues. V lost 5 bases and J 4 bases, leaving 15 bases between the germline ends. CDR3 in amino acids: CASSLVTVPYNEQFF. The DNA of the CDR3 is TGTGCCAGCAGCCTCGTGACAGTACCATACAATGAGCAGTTCTTC. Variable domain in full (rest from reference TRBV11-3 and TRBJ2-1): EAGVVQSPRYKIIEKKQPVAFWCNPISGHNTLYWYLQNLGQGPELLIRYENEEAVDDSQLPKDRFSAERLKGVDSTLKIQPAELGDSAVYLCASSLVTVPYNEQFFGPGTRLTVL.

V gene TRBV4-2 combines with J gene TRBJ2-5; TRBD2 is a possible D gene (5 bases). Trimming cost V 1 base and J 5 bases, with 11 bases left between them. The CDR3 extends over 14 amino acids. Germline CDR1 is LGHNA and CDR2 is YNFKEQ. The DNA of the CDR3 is TGTGCCAGCAGCCAAGGGGTCACTAGGGAGACCCAGTACTTC. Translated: CASSQGVTRETQYF.

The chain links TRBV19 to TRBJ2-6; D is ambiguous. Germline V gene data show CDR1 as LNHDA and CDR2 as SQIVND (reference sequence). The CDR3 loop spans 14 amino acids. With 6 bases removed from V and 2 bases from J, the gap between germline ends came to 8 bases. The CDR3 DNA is TGTGCCAGTAGCCTAGAAACTGGGGCCAACGTCCTGACTTTC. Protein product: CASSLETGANVLTF.

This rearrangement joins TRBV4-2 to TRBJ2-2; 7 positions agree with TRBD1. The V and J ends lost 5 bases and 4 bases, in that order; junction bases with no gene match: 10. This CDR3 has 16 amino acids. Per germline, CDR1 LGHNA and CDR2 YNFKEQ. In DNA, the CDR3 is TGTGCCAGCAGCAGCCGGACAGGTCGGGGCACCGGGGAGCTGTTTTTT. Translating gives CASSSRTGRGTGELFF.